This T cell receptor (beta chain) was identified during a study of cytomegalovirus exposure and HLA in healthy donors. Overall study results and limits: Several V segments, TRBV6-2 and TRBV6-3 among them, could not be told apart and were dropped. In a later analysis, a missense DCLRE1C variant was linked to TCR beta V- and J-gene trimming.

A multiplex PCR was run with 60 Vbeta primers and 13 Jbeta primers. Generated by immunoSEQ multiplex PCR, the TCRdb table keeps only in-frame clones and is missing some. The table has some 200,000 clones, roughly 80% seen once. Points on this clone: The antigen remains unidentified.

J was trimmed by 2 bases and V by 4 bases; bases with no gene match: 5. Germline CDR1 LGHNA, CDR2 YNFKEQ. The CDR3 length is 15 residues. Input material: PBMCs. The gene calls are TRBV4-2 and TRBJ2-7; TRBD1 matches at 10 bases. This sequence originates from a middle-aged man in good health and CMV-seronegative. CDR3 sequence: CASSLRTGGTYEQYF. CDR3 sequence (DNA): TGTGCCAGCAGCCTGCGGACAGGGGGGACCTACGAGCAGTACTTC.